This TCR beta chain was identified during a study of OX40 agonist ivuxolimab in advanced cancers. Turning to the study itself: Patients in dose escalation had liver, melanoma, kidney or head and neck cancers. General study points: Low normalized T-cell clonal expansion was additionally recorded for some nonresponders.

Germline V CDR1 and CDR2: DFQATT, SNEGSKA (reference sequence). This CDR3 region has 11 residues. Losses at the gene ends were 5 bases for V and 3 bases for J; bases not matched to a gene: 0. Using immunoSEQ multiplex PCR, the repertoire was profiled, and TCRdb retains in-frame clones only, with some absent. The data hold approximately 79,000 clones, with about 87% observed a single time. With regard to this clone: What it binds is not known.

The sample in question was CD4+ or CD8+ T cells sorted from blood, obtained in a trial of the OX40 agonist ivuxolimab. The V call is TRBV20-1, the J call TRBJ2-5, with 7 bases identical to TRBD1. The clonotype comes from an adult with an advanced solid tumor such as melanoma, head and neck, liver or kidney cancer. In DNA form, the CDR3 reads TGCAGTGCTGACAGGGAAGAGACCCAGTACTTC. This sequence encodes CSADREETQYF.